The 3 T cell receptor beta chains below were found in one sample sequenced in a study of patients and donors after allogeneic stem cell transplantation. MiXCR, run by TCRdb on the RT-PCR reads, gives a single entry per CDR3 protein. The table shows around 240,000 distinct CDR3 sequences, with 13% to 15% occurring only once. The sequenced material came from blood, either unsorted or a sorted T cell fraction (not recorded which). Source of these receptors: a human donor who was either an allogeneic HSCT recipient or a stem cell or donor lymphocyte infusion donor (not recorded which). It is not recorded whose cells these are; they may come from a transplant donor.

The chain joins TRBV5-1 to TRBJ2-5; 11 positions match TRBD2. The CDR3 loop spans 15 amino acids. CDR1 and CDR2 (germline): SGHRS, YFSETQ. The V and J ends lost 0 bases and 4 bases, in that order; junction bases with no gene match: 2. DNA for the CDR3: TGCGCCAGCAGCTTGGATAGCGGGAGGGCAGAGACCCAGTACTTC. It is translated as CASSLDSGRAETQYF. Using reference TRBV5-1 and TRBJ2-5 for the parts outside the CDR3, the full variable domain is KAGVTQTPRYLIKTRGQQVTLSCSPISGHRSVSWYQQTPGQGLQFLFEYFSETQRNKGNFPGRFSGRQFSNSRSEMNVSTLELGDSALYLCASSLDSGRAETQYFGPGTRLLVL.

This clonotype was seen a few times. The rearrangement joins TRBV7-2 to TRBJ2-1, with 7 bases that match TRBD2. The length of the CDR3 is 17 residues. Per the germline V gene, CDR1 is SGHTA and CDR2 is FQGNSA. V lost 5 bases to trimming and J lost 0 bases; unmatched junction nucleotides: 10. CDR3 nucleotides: TGTGCCAGCAGCCCTCTATGGGGGGGAGGCTCCTACAATGAGCAGTTCTTC. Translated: CASSPLWGGGSYNEQFF.

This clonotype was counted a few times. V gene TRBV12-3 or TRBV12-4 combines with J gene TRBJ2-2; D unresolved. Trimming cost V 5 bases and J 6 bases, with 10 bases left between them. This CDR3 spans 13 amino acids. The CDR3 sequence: CASSGVGSGELFF. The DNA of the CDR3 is TGTGCCAGCAGTGGGGTGGGGTCCGGGGAGCTGTTTTTT.